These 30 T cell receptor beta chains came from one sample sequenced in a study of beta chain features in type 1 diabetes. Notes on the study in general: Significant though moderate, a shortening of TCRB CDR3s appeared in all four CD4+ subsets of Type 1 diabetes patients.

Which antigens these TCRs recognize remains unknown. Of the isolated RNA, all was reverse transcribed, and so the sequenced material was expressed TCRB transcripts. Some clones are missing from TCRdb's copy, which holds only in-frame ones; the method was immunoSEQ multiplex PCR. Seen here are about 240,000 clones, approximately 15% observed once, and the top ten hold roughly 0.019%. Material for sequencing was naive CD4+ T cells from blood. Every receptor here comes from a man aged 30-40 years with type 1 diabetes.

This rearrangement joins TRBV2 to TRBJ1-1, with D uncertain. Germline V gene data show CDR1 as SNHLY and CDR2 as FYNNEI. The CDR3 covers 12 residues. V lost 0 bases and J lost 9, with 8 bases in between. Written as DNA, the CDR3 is TGTGCCAGCAGTGAAGCGGGCTTTCAAGCTTTCTTT. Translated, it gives CASSEAGFQAFF.

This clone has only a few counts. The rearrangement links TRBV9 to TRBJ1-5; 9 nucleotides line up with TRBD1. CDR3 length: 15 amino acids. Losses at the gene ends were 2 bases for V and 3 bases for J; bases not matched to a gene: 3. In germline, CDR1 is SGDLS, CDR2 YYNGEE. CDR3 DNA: TGTGCCAGCAGCGTGGGACAGGGCGACAATCAGCCCCAGCATTTT. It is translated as CASSVGQGDNQPQHF.

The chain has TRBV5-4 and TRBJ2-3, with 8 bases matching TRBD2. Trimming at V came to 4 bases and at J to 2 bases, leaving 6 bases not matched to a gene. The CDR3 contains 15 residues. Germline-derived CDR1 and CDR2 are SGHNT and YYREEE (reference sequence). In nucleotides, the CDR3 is TGTGCCAGCAGCCCAACTAGCGGACACACAGATACGCAGTATTTT. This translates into CASSPTSGHTDTQYF.

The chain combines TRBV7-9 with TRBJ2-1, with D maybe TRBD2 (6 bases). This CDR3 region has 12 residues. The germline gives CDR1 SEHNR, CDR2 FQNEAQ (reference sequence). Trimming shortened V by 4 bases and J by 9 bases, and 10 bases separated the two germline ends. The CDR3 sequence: CASSWGGVEQFF. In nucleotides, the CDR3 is TGTGCCAGCAGCTGGGGCGGGGTTGAGCAGTTCTTC.

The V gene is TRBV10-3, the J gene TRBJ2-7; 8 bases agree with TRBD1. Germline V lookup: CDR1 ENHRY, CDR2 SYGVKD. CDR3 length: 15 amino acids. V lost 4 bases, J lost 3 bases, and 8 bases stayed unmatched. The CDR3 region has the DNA TGTGCCATCAGTGCTACAGAAGGGACAGGCTACGAGCAGTACTTC. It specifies CAISATEGTGYEQYF.

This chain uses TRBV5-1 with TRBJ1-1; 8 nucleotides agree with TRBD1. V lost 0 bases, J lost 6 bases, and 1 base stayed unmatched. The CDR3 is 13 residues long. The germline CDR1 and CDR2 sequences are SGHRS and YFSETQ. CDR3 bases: TGCGCCAGCAGCTTGGGACAGGGGTCTGAAGCTTTCTTT. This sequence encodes CASSLGQGSEAFF.

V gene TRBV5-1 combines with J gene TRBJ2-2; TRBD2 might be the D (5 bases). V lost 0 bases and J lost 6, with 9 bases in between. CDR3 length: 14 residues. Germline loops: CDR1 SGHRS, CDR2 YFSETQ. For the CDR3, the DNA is TGCGCCAGCAGCTTGGAGTTGGGAGCCGGGGAGCTGTTTTTT. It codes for CASSLELGAGELFF. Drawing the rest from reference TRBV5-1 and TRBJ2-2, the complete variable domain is KAGVTQTPRYLIKTRGQQVTLSCSPISGHRSVSWYQQTPGQGLQFLFEYFSETQRNKGNFPGRFSGRQFSNSRSEMNVSTLELGDSALYLCASSLELGAGELFFGEGSRLTVL.

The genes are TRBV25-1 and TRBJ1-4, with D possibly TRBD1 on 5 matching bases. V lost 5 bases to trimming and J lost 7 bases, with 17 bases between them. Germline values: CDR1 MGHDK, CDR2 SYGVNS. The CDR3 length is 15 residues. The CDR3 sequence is CASSWGRARGEKLFF. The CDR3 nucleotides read TGTGCCAGCAGTTGGGGGAGGGCGCGAGGTGAAAAACTGTTTTTT.

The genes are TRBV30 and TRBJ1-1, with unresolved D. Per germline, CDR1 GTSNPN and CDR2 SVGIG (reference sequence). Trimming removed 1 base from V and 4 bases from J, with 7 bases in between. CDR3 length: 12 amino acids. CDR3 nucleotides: TGTGCCTGGAGTGGGGGAGGCACTGAAGCTTTCTTT. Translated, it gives CAWSGGGTEAFF.

The CDR3 reads CASSPLGTFQETQYF. The CDR3 DNA sequence: TGCGCCAGCAGCCCCCTTGGGACATTCCAAGAGACCCAGTACTTC. The chain is built from TRBV5-1 and TRBJ2-5; possibly TRBD1 for D (6 bases). The CDR3 is 15 amino acids. Germline lookup yields CDR1 SGHRS and CDR2 YFSETQ. V was shortened by 4 bases and J by 1 base, with 14 bases between the two germline ends.

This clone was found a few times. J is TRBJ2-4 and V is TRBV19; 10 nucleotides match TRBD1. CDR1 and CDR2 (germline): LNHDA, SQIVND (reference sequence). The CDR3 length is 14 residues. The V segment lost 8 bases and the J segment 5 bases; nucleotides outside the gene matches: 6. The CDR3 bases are TGTGCCAGTTCTCCAGGGACAGGGGAAAACATTCAGTACTTC. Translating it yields CASSPGTGENIQYF.

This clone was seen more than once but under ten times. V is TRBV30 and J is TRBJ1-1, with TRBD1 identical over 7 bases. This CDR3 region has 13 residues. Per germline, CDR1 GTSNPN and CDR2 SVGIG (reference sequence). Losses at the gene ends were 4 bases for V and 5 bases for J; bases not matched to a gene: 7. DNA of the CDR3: TGTGCCTGGAATCCTCAACAGGGGACTGAAGCTTTCTTT. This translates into CAWNPQQGTEAFF.

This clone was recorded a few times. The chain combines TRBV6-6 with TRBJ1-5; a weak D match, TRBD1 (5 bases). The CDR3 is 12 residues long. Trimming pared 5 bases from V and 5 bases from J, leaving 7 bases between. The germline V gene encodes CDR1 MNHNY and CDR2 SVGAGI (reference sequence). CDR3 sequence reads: CASSPTDQPQHF. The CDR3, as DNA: TGTGCCAGCAGTCCGACAGATCAGCCCCAGCATTTT.

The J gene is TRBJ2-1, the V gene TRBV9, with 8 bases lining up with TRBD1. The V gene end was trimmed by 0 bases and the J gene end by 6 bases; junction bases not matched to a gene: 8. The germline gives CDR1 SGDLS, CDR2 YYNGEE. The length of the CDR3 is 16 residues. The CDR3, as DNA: TGTGCCAGCAGCGTAGAAGTTGGACAGGGCTTCAATGAGCAGTTCTTC. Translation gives CASSVEVGQGFNEQFF. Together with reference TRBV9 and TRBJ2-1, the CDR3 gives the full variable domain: DSGVTQTPKHLITATGQRVTLRCSPRSGDLSVYWYQQSLDQGLQFLIQYYNGEERAKGNILERFSAQQFPDLHSELNLSSLELGDSALYFCASSVEVGQGFNEQFFGPGTRLTVL.

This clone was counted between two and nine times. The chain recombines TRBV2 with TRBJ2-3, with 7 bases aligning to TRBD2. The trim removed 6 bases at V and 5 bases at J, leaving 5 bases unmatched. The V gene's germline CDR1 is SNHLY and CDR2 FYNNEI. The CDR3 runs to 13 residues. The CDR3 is CASRGTGGDTQYF. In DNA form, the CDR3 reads TGTGCCAGCAGAGGGACGGGAGGAGATACGCAGTATTTT.

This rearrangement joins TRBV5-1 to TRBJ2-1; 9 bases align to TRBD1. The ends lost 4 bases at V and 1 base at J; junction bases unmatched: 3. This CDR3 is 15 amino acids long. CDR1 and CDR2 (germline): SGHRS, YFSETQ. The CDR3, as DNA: TGCGCCAGCAGCCCGGGACAGGGATCCTACAATGAGCAGTTCTTC. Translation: CASSPGQGSYNEQFF. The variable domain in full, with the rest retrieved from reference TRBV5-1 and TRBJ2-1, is KAGVTQTPRYLIKTRGQQVTLSCSPISGHRSVSWYQQTPGQGLQFLFEYFSETQRNKGNFPGRFSGRQFSNSRSEMNVSTLELGDSALYLCASSPGQGSYNEQFFGPGTRLTVL.

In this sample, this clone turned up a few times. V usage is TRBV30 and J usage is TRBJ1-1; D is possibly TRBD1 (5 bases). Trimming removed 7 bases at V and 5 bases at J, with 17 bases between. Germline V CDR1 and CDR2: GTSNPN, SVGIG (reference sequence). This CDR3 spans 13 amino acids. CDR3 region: CASKPGVGTEAFF. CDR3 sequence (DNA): TGTGCCTCAAAGCCGGGGGTAGGTACTGAAGCTTTCTTT.

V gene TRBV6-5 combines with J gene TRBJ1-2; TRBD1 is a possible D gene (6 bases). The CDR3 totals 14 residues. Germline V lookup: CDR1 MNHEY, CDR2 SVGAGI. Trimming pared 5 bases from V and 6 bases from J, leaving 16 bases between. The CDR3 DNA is TGTGCCAGCAGTCGACAGGATTTTCTCCATGGCTACACCTTC. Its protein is CASSRQDFLHGYTF.

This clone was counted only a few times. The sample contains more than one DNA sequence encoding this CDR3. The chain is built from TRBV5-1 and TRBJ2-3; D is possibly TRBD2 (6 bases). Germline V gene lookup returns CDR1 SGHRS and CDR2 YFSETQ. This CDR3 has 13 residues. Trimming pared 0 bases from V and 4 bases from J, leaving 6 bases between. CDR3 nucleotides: TGCGCCAGCAGCTTGGCGGGAGCAGATACGCAGTATTTT. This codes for CASSLAGADTQYF. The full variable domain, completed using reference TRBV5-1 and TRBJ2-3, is KAGVTQTPRYLIKTRGQQVTLSCSPISGHRSVSWYQQTPGQGLQFLFEYFSETQRNKGNFPGRFSGRQFSNSRSEMNVSTLELGDSALYLCASSLAGADTQYFGPGTRLTVL.

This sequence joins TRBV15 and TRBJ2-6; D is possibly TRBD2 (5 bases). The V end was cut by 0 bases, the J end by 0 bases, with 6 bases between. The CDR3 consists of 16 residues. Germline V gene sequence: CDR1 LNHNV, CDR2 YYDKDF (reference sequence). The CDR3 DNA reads TGTGCCACCAGCAGAGATGGAGGCTCTGGGGCCAACGTCCTGACTTTC. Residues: CATSRDGGSGANVLTF. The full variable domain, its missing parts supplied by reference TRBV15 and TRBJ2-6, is DAMVIQNPRYQVTQFGKPVTLSCSQTLNHNVMYWYQQKSSQAPKLLFHYYDKDFNNEADTPDNFQSRRPNTSFCFLDIRSPGLGDTAMYLCATSRDGGSGANVLTFGAGSRLTVL.

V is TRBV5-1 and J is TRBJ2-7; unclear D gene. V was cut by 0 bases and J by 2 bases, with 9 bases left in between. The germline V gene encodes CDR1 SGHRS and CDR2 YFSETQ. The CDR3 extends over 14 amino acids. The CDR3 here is CASSLASSTYEQYF. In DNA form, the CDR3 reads TGCGCCAGCAGCTTGGCCTCGAGTACCTACGAGCAGTACTTC.

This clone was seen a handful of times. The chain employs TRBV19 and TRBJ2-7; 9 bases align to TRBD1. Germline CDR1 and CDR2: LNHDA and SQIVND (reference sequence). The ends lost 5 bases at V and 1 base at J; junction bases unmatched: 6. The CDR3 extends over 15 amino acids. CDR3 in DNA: TGTGCCAGTAGTCCAAGGACAGGGGAGTCCTACGAGCAGTACTTC. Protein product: CASSPRTGESYEQYF.

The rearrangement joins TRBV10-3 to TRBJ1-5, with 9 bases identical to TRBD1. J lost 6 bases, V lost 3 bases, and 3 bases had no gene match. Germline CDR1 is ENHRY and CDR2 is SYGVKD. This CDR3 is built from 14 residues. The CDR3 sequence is CAISDRDRVQPQHF. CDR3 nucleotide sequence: TGTGCCATCAGTGACCGGGACAGGGTTCAGCCCCAGCATTTT.

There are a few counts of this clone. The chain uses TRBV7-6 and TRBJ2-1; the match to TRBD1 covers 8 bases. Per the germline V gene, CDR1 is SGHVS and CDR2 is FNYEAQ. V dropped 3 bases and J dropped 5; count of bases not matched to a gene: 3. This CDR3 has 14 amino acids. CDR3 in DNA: TGTGCCAGCAGCTTTGGGACAGGAAACAATGAGCAGTTCTTC. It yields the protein CASSFGTGNNEQFF.

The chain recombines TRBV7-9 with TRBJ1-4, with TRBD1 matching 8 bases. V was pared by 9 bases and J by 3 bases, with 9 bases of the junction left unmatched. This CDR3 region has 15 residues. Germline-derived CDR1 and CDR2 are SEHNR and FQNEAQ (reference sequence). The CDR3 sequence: CASVSRGLPNEKLFF. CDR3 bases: TGTGCCAGTGTATCCAGGGGGCTGCCTAATGAAAAACTGTTTTTT.

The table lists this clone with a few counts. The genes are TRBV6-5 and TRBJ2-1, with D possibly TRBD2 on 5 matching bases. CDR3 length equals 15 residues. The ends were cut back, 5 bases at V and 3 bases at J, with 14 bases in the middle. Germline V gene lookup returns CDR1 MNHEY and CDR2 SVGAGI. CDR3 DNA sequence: TGTGCCAGCAGTCTCCAGACGGGGAACTACAATGAGCAGTTCTTC. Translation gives CASSLQTGNYNEQFF.

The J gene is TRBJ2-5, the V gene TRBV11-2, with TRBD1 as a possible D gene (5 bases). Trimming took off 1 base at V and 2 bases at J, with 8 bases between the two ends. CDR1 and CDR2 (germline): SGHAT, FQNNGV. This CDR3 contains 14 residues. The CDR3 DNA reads TGTGCCAGCAGCTTAGGTCGACAGCAAGAGACCCAGTACTTC. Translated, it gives CASSLGRQQETQYF.

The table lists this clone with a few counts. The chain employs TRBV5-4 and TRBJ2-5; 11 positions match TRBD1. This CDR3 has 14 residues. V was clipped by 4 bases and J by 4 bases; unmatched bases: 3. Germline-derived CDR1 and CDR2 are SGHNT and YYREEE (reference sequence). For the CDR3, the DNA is TGTGCCAGCAGCCAGGACAGGGGGCGAGAGACCCAGTACTTC. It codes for CASSQDRGRETQYF.

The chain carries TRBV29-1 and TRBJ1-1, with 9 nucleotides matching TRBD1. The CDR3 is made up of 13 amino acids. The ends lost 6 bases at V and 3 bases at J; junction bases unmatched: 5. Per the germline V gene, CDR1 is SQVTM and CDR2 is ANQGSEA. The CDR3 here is CSVHDRGYTEAFF. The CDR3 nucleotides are TGCAGCGTGCATGACAGGGGGTACACTGAAGCTTTCTTT.

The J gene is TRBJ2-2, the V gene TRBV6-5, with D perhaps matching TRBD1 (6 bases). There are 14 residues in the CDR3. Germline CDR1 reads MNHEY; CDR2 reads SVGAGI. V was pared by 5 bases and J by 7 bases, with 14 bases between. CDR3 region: CASSPLQGVGELFF. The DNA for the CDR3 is TGTGCCAGCAGTCCACTACAGGGCGTCGGGGAGCTGTTTTTT.